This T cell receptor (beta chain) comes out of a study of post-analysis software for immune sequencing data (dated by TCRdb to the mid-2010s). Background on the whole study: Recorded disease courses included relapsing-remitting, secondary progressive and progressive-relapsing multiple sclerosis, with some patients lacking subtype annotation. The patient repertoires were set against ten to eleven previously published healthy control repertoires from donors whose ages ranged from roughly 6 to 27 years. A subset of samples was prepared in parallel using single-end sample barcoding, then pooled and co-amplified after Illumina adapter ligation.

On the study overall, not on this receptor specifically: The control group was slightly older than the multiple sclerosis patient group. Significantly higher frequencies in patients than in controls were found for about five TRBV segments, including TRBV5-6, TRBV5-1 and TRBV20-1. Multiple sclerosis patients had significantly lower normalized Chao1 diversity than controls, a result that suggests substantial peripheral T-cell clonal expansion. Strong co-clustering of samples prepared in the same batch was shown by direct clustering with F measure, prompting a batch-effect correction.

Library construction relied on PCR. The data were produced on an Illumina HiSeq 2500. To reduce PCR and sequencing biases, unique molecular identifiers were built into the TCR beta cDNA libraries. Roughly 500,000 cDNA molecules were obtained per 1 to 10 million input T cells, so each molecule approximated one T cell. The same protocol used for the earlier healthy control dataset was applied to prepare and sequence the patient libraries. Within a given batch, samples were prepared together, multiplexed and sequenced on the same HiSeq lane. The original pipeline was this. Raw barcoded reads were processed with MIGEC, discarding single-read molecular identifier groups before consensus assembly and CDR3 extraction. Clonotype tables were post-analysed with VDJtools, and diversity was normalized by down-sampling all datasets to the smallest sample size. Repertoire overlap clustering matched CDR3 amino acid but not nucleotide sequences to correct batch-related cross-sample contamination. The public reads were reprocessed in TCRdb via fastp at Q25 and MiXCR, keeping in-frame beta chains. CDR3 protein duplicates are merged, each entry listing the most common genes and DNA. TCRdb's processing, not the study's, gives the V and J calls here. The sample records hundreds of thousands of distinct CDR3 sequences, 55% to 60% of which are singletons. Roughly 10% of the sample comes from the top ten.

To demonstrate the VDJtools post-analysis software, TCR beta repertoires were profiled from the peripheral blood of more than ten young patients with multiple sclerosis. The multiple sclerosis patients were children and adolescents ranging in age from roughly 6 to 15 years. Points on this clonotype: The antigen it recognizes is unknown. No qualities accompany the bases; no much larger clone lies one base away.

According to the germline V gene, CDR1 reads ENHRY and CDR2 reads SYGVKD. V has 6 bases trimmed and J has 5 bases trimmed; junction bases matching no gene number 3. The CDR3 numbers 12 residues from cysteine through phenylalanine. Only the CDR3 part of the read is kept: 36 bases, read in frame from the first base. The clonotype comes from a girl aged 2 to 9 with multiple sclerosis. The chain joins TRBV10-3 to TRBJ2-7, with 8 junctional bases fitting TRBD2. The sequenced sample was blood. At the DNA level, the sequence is TGTGCCATCAGCGTGCGGGGGGACGAGCAGTACTTC. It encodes CAISVRGDEQYF.